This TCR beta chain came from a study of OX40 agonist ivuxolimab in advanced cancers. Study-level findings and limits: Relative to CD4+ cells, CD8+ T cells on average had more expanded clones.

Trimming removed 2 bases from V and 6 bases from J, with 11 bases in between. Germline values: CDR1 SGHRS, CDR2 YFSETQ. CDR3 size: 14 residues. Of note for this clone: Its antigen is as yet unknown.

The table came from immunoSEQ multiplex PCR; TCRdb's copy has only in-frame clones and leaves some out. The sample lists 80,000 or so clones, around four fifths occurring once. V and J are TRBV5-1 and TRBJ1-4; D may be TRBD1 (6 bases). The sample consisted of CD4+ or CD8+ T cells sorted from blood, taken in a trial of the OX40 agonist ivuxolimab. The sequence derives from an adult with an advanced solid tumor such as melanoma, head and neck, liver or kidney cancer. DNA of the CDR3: TGCGCCAGCAGCTTTGGGGGCCGAGATGAAAAACTGTTTTTT. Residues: CASSFGGRDEKLFF.